A selection of T cell receptor beta chains follows, all from one sample in a study of long-term antiretroviral therapy in people with HIV. Using immunoSEQ multiplex PCR, the repertoire was profiled, and TCRdb retains in-frame clones only, with some absent. The repertoire holds fewer than 40,000 clones, more than 80% seen once, with roughly 6.1% in the top ten. Sequenced material: unsorted PBMCs, taken 3.1 years after starting antiretroviral therapy. The receptors were sampled from a woman aged 45-59 years with HIV. Both conserved end residues are part of each CDR3. Each record gives: CDR3 protein, CDR3 length, V gene.

CDR3: CASSSQASHQPQHF
length: 14
V: TRBV16

CDR3: CASSPGGLGTDTQYF
length: 15
V: TRBV6-1

CDR3: CASSSEPGSWSVYGYTF
length: 17
V: TRBV7-3

CDR3: CASRGQMNTGELFF
length: 14
V: TRBV7-8

CDR3: CATSGGLAGVYEQYF
length: 15
V: TRBV15

CDR3: CASSLDRVRSQETQYF
length: 16
V: TRBV7-2

CDR3: CASSFQGDTEAFF
length: 13
V: TRBV7-6

CDR3: CASSQAGTGGTGELFF
length: 16
V: TRBV4-3

CDR3: CASSQDPTGGMNTEAFF
length: 17
V: TRBV4-1

CDR3: CASSQVGRDREGTPQFF
length: 17
V: TRBV4-1

CDR3: CASSPRQGENTEAFF
length: 15
V: TRBV18

CDR3: CASSQSSGGDTEAFF
length: 15
V: TRBV18

CDR3: CASSLEVPYGYTF
length: 13
V: TRBV7-9

CDR3: CASSQDYSSGELFF
length: 14
V: TRBV4-3

CDR3: CSVVGQGGFGTEAFF
length: 15
V: TRBV29-1

CDR3: CASSTGSSYEQYF
length: 13
V: TRBV10-2

CDR3: CAISSLYRHPGGSPLHF
length: 17
V: TRBV10-3

CDR3: CASSLVAGMSGANVLTF
length: 17
V: TRBV27

CDR3: CASSTGLPMSYTF
length: 13
V: TRBV19

CDR3: CAWDIPNTEAFF
length: 12
V: TRBV30

CDR3: CASSVDGSGTEAFF
length: 14
V: TRBV9

CDR3: CASTISGGAYNEQFF
length: 15
V: TRBV6-1

CDR3: CASSLFRTATNTEAFF
length: 16
V: TRBV5-8

CDR3: CASSGDRVGSGANVLTF
length: 17
V: TRBV2

CDR3: CAISGGQGYEQYF
length: 13
V: TRBV10-3

CDR3: CASSLELAGTYEQYF
length: 15
V: TRBV5-1

CDR3: CASSLRTSGGSYEQYF
length: 16
V: TRBV28

CDR3: CASSLDPGYQPQHF
length: 14
V: TRBV5-1

CDR3: CASSVGQGGVSPLHF
length: 15
V: TRBV9

CDR3: CASSQRLEQFF
length: 11
V: TRBV14

CDR3: CASSRDRGTTNEKLFF
length: 16
V: TRBV5-1

CDR3: CASSKERETFRAPTNEKLFF
length: 20
V: TRBV21-1

CDR3: CAIRDRSGEPQHF
length: 13
V: TRBV10-3

CDR3: CASSRGLADNEQFF
length: 14
V: TRBV11-1

CDR3: CASIGAGAGTDTQYF
length: 15
V: TRBV6-5

CDR3: CASSAPDTQYF
length: 11
V: TRBV25-1

CDR3: CAISDLNGANYGYTF
length: 15
V: TRBV10-3

CDR3: CASSEAGYRTEAFF
length: 14
V: TRBV2

CDR3: CASSPGTAGNTIYF
length: 14
V: TRBV7-9

CDR3: CASSPLTGGTDTQYF
length: 15
V: TRBV5-1

CDR3: CASSFHRNTEAFF
length: 13
V: TRBV6-4

CDR3: CASSAHGAGKEQFF
length: 14
V: TRBV19

CDR3: CASTQPGTGPYGYTF
length: 15
V: TRBV6-5